This TCR beta chain was obtained from a study of T cell responses to AZD1222 COVID-19 vaccine. The CDR3 loop spans 14 amino acids. CDR1 and CDR2 (germline): SGHTA, FQGNSA. The J segment lost 4 bases and the V segment lost 5 bases, leaving 5 bases of the junction unmatched. TCRdb's table, derived via immunoSEQ multiplex PCR, lists solely in-frame clones and lacks some. Of about 150,000 clones listed, 90% are singletons. The material was peripheral blood, obtained on day 0 of AZD1222 vaccination. The rearrangement joins TRBV7-2 to TRBJ1-3; 7 bases are shared with TRBD1. The sequence was collected from an adult in good health. CDR3 loop: CASSTSGQGNTIYF. The DNA for the CDR3 is TGTGCCAGCAGCACCTCGGGACAGGGAAACACCATATATTTT.